The clone carrying this T cell receptor beta chain was recorded once. This record comes from a study of PD-L1 blockade in urothelial cancer. Study information: A median of about 130,000 T cells was found in the blood samples.

Per the germline V gene, CDR1 is MDHEN and CDR2 is SYDVKM. V lost 4 bases to trimming and J lost 3 bases; unmatched junction nucleotides: 7. The CDR3 runs to 15 residues. Clones were sequenced by immunoSEQ multiplex PCR, and TCRdb holds only the in-frame ones, with some missing. The table records roughly 90,000 clones, 90% of them present only once. Patient disease was locally advanced or metastatic urothelial carcinoma. Sequences were derived from PBMCs, sampled around atezolizumab (anti-PD-L1) treatment. The gene calls are TRBV28 and TRBJ1-1; the match to TRBD1 covers 8 bases. This receptor was identified in a man aged 55 to 70 with urothelial cancer. The chain's CDR3 is CASSSPTGGDTEAFF. The DNA for the CDR3 is TGTGCCAGCAGTTCCCCCACAGGGGGGGACACTGAAGCTTTCTTT. Looking up the rest from reference TRBV28 and TRBJ1-1 gives the full variable domain: DVKVTQSSRYLVKRTGEKVFLECVQDMDHENMFWYRQDPGLGLRLIYFSYDVKMKEKGDIPEGYSVSREKKERFSLILESASTNQTSMYLCASSSPTGGDTEAFFGQGTRLTVV.